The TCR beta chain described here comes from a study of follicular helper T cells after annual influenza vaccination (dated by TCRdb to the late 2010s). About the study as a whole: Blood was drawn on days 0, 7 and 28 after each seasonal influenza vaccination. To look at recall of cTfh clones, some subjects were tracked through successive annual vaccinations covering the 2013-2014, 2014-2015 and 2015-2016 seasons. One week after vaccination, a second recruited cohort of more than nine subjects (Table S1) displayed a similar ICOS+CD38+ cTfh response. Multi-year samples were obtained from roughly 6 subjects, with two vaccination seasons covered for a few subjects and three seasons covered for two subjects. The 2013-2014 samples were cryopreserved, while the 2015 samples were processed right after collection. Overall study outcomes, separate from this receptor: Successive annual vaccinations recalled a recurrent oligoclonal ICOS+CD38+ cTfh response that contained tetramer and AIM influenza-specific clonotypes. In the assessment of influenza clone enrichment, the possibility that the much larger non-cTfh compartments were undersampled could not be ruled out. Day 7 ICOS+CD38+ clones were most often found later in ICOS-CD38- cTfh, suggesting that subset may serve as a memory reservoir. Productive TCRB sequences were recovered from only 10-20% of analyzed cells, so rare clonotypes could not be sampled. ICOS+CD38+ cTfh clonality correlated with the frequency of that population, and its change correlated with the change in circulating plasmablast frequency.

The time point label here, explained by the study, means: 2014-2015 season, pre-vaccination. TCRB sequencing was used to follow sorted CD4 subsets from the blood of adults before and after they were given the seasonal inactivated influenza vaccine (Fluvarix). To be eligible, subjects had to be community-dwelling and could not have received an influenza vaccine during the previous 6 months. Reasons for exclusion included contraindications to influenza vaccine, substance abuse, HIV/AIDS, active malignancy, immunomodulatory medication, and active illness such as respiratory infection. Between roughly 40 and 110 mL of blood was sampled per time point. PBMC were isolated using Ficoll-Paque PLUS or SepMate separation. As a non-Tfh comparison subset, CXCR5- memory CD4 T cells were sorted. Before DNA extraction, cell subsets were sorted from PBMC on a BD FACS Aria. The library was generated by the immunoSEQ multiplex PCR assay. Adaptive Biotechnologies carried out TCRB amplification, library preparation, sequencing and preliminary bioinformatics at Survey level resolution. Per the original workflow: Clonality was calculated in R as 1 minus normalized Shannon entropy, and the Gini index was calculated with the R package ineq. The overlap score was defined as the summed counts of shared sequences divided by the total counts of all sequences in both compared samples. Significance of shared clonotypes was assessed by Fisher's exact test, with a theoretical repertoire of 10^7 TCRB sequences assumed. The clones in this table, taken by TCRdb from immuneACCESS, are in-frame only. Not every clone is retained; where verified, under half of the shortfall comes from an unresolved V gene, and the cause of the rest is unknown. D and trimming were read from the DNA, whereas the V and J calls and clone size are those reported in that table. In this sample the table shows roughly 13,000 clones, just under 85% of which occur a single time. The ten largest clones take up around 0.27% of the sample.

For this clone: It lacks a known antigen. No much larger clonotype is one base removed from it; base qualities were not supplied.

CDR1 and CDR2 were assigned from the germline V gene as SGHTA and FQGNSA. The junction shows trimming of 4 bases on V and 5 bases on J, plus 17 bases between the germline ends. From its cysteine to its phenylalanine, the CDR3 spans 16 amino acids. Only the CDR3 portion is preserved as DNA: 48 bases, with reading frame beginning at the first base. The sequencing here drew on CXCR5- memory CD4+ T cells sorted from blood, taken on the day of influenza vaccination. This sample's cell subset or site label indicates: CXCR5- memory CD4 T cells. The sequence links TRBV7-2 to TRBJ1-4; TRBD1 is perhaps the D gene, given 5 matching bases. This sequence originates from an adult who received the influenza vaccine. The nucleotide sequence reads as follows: TGTGCCAGCAGCTCGGGGAGACCGGGGCCCAATGAAAAACTGTTTTTT. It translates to CASSSGRPGPNEKLFF.